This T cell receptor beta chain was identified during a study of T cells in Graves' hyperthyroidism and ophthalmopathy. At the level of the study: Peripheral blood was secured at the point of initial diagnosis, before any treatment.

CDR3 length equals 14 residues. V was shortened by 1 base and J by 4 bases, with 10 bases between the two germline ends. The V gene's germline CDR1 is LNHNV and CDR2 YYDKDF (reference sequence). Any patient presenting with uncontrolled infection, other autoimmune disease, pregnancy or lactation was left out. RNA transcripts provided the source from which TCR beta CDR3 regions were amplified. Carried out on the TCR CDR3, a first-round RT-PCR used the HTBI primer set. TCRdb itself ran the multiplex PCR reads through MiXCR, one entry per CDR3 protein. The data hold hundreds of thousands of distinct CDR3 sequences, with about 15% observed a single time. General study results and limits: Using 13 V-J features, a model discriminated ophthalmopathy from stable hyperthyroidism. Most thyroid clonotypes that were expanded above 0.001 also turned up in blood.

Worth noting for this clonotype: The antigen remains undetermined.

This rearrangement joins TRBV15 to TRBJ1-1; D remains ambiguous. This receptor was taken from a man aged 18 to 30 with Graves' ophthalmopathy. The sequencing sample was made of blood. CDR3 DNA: TGTGCCACCAGCAGAGTGCGTACGCCCACTGAAGCTTTCTTT. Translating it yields CATSRVRTPTEAFF.